Listed here are 5 T cell receptor beta chains from one sample, sequenced in a study of blood T cells in healthy people across ages. Next came a second PCR, run for 7 to 11 cycles, which used a sample-barcoded 5' primer along with a J-beta primer mix. TCRdb itself ran the 5' RACE reads through MiXCR, one entry per CDR3 protein. The sample has 600,000 to 1,000,000 distinct CDR3 sequences, roughly 50% seen once; the top ten hold about 20%. Sequenced sample: blood. The receptors stem from a man aged 30 to 45 in good health.

This clonotype has just a few counts. This chain uses TRBV4-2 with TRBJ2-6, with 7 bases identical to TRBD2. Trimming took 3 bases from V and 0 from J; bases not matched to a gene: 5. The CDR3 runs to 17 residues. Germline V gene data show CDR1 as LGHNA and CDR2 as YNFKEQ. In DNA, the CDR3 is TGTGCCAGCAGCCAGACTAGCTTCAACTCTGGGGCCAACGTCCTGACTTTC. It codes for CASSQTSFNSGANVLTF.

This clonotype is a singleton in its sample. This chain connects TRBV7-7 to TRBJ2-3; TRBD2 matches 8 bases. The CDR3 is 16 amino acids. Germline V lookup: CDR1 SSHAT, CDR2 FNYEAQ (reference sequence). J lost 2 bases, V lost 5 bases, and 9 bases had no gene match. The CDR3 bases are TGTGCCAGCAGCCCCGACTCAGCGGGGGACACAGATACGCAGTATTTT. Translation: CASSPDSAGDTDTQYF.

The chain carries TRBV6-5 and TRBJ1-5; no firm D call. CDR3 length: 14 amino acids. In germline, CDR1 is MNHEY, CDR2 SVGAGI. The ends were cut back, 0 bases at V and 3 bases at J, with 6 bases in the middle. The CDR3 loop reads CASSYSSSNQPQHF. In DNA form, the CDR3 reads TGTGCCAGCAGTTACTCGAGCTCCAATCAGCCCCAGCATTTT.

This clonotype was observed a few times. CDR3 sequence (DNA): TGTGCCAACATAAAGCGGAACGGGGTCACAGATACGCAGTATTTT. Amino acids: CANIKRNGVTDTQYF. The genes are TRBV11-1 and TRBJ2-3; tentative D call: TRBD2 (5 bases). The CDR3 has 15 amino acids. CDR1 SGHAT and CDR2 FQDESV come from the germline V gene (reference sequence). Trimming pared 10 bases from V and 2 bases from J, leaving 19 bases between.

The chain employs TRBV6-2 or TRBV6-3 and TRBJ2-1; D remains ambiguous. The CDR3 runs 12 residues. The germline V and J ends were trimmed by 1 base and 7 bases, with 5 bases remaining between them. CDR1 is MNHEY, CDR2 SVGEGT, per germline. This chain's CDR3 is CASSYFGNEQFF. The CDR3 DNA is TGTGCCAGCAGTTACTTCGGGAATGAGCAGTTCTTC.